Below, 29 T cell receptor beta chains from the same sample are listed, as sequenced in a study of T cells in Graves' hyperthyroidism and ophthalmopathy. RNA transcripts provided the source from which TCR beta CDR3 regions were amplified. The HTBI primer set served for first-round RT-PCR of the TCR CDR3. TCRdb recomputed calls from the multiplex PCR reads with MiXCR, one row per CDR3 protein. The table records some 510,000 distinct CDR3 sequences, less than 25% of them present only once. The sample taken for sequencing was blood. These TCRs come from a young man with Graves' hyperthyroidism.

The sample holds many counts of this clonotype. This rearrangement joins TRBV19 to TRBJ1-1, with D hard to call. Germline lookup yields CDR1 LNHDA and CDR2 SQIVND (reference sequence). CDR3 size: 14 residues. V was clipped by 3 bases and J by 1 base, with 9 bases between them. CDR3 bases: TGTGCCAGTAGTATCCCTGGCCAGAACACTGAAGCTTTCTTT. Encoded protein: CASSIPGQNTEAFF.

The chain joins TRBV12-3 or TRBV12-4 to TRBJ1-1; D is undetermined. CDR3 length: 15 residues. Trimming removed 1 base from V and 4 bases from J, with 13 bases in between. In DNA, the CDR3 is TGTGCCAGCAGTTTAGACTACGGGAGTGGCACTGAAGCTTTCTTT. This codes for CASSLDYGSGTEAFF.

This clonotype showed up many times. The V gene is TRBV20-1, the J gene TRBJ2-7, with 9 bases matching TRBD1. The germline gives CDR1 DFQATT, CDR2 SNEGSKA (reference sequence). V lost 3 bases and J lost 0; bases outside the gene matches: 9. The CDR3 sequence is 16 residues long. Here the CDR3 DNA reads TGCAGTGCTAGCCGGGACAGGGCCTCCTTCTCCTACGAGCAGTACTTC. Protein: CSASRDRASFSYEQYF.

This clonotype has at least ten counts. V is TRBV10-3 and J is TRBJ1-6, with D possibly being TRBD1 (5 bases). The ends were cut back, 6 bases at V and 8 bases at J, with 14 bases in the middle. CDR1 and CDR2 (germline): ENHRY, SYGVKD. The length of the CDR3 is 14 residues. DNA for the CDR3: TGTGCCATCAGCCAGTCCCCGGGGGATTCACCCCTCCACTTT. Translating gives CAISQSPGDSPLHF.

This clonotype has ten or more counts. The V call is TRBV6-1, the J call TRBJ1-2; D not certain. Germline V CDR1 and CDR2: MNHNS, SASEGT. The CDR3 has 13 amino acids. Trimming took 4 bases from V and 6 from J, leaving 12 bases between them. CDR3 DNA sequence: TGTGCCAGCAGTGGGGCCGTAGAAGATGGCTACACCTTC. It yields the protein CASSGAVEDGYTF.

A remark on this clonotype: This may be a read error, as it is one base from a much larger clone. This chain connects TRBV30 to TRBJ1-1, with D unclear. Per germline, CDR1 GTSNPN and CDR2 SVGIG (reference sequence). CDR3 length: 10 residues. Here the CDR3 reads CAWQQSEACF. CDR3 nucleotide sequence: TGTGCCTGGCAACAAAGTGAAGCTTGCTTT.

There are many counts of this clonotype. The rearrangement uses TRBV6-1 and TRBJ1-1; D is possibly TRBD1 (6 bases). V was shortened by 3 bases and J by 4 bases, with 12 bases between the two germline ends. The V gene's germline CDR1 is MNHNS and CDR2 SASEGT. The CDR3 runs to 14 residues. This CDR3 is CASSDQGWGTEAFF. CDR3 coding DNA: TGTGCCAGCAGTGACCAGGGGTGGGGCACTGAAGCTTTCTTT.

Only a few counts were recorded for this clonotype. Just one base apart from a much larger clone, this may be a read error. The chain is built from TRBV28 and TRBJ2-5; D remains ambiguous. Looked up from germline, CDR1 is MDHEN and CDR2 is SYDVKM. The CDR3 extends over 15 amino acids. Trimming took off 5 bases at V and 2 bases at J, with 15 bases between the two ends. The CDR3 loop is CASSGPRAVQETQYF. The CDR3 region has the DNA TGTGCCAGCAGTGGGCCTAGGGCAGTTCAAGAGACCCAGTACTTC.

The J gene is TRBJ2-7, the V gene TRBV5-1, with 7 nucleotides matching TRBD2. This CDR3 has 16 amino acids. Germline-derived CDR1 and CDR2 are SGHRS and YFSETQ. V was clipped by 0 bases and J by 0 bases; unmatched bases: 6. The CDR3 sequence: CASSLGRGSNSYEQYF. The CDR3 DNA follows: TGCGCCAGCAGCTTGGGACGCGGGAGTAACTCCTACGAGCAGTACTTC.

At least ten counts were recorded for this clonotype. This chain joins TRBV5-1 and TRBJ2-5; D ambiguous. CDR3 length: 12 amino acids. Trimming took off 3 bases at V and 3 bases at J, with 6 bases between the two ends. Per germline, CDR1 SGHRS and CDR2 YFSETQ. The CDR3 DNA follows: TGCGCCAGCAGCTCCCTAAAAGAGACCCAGTACTTC. Residues: CASSSLKETQYF.

Only one count was recorded for this clonotype. The chain combines TRBV6-1 with TRBJ2-7, with TRBD2 matching 10 bases. CDR1 MNHNS and CDR2 SASEGT come from the germline V gene. Trimming at V came to 6 bases and at J to 4 bases, leaving 3 bases not matched to a gene. There are 13 residues in the CDR3. The DNA for the CDR3 is TGTGCCAGCAGGAGCGGGAGGGAATACGAGCAGTACTTC. Translating gives CASRSGREYEQYF.

This clonotype was seen a handful of times. V gene TRBV7-9 combines with J gene TRBJ2-2, with D hard to call. This CDR3 spans 13 amino acids. Germline CDR1 SEHNR, CDR2 FQNEAQ (reference sequence). V was cut by 6 bases and J by 0 bases, with 5 bases left in between. For the CDR3, the DNA is TGTGCCAGCAGGCGACCGAACACCGGGGAGCTGTTTTTT. The encoded protein is CASRRPNTGELFF.

This sequence joins TRBV6-5 and TRBJ2-7, with 11 bases aligning to TRBD1. CDR1 MNHEY and CDR2 SVGAGI come from the germline V gene. CDR3 length: 13 amino acids. V lost 4 bases and J lost 6; bases outside the gene matches: 2. CDR3 sequence (DNA): TGTGCCAGCAGTTCGGACAGGGGGCTCGAGCAGTACTTC. This sequence encodes CASSSDRGLEQYF.

V usage is TRBV20-1 and J usage is TRBJ2-3; D possibly uses TRBD1 or TRBD2 (5 bases each). This CDR3 comprises 13 residues. The germline V gene has CDR1 DFQATT and CDR2 SNEGSKA (reference sequence). The V gene lost 6 bases and the J gene lost 9 bases, with 19 bases spanning the gap. DNA of the CDR3: TGCAGTGCCCCCGGGGACCGTTCTACGACGCAGTATTTT. It is translated as CSAPGDRSTTQYF.

The chain carries TRBV6-1 and TRBJ1-6; 7 bases are a match to TRBD1. Trimming cost V 6 bases and J 0 bases; bases outside gene matches: 5. The CDR3 is 16 amino acids. Germline V gives CDR1 MNHNS, CDR2 SASEGT. The DNA for the CDR3 is TGTGCCAGCAGACCACAGGGGAGCTCCTATAATTCACCCCTCCACTTT. The encoded protein is CASRPQGSSYNSPLHF.

The V call is TRBV28, the J call TRBJ1-2, with TRBD1 as a possible D gene (5 bases). Germline-derived CDR1 and CDR2 are MDHEN and SYDVKM. The CDR3 covers 17 residues. Trimming cost V 5 bases and J 3 bases, with 22 bases left between them. The CDR3: CASSIIRTYQLDYGYTF. CDR3 sequence (DNA): TGTGCCAGCAGTATTATAAGGACATACCAGCTGGACTATGGCTACACCTTC.

The chain uses TRBV6-1 and TRBJ1-2; unclear D gene. Trimming pared 10 bases from V and 4 bases from J, leaving 16 bases between. This CDR3 has 13 residues. Germline values: CDR1 MNHNS, CDR2 SASEGT. CDR3 sequence reads: CATIARSPYGYTF. Here the CDR3 DNA reads TGTGCCACCATCGCCCGGAGTCCCTATGGCTACACCTTC.

The rearrangement links TRBV20-1 to TRBJ2-5, with 7 bases lining up with TRBD2. V shed 0 bases, J shed 2 bases, and the junction held 15 bases outside the gene matches. The CDR3 runs to 18 residues. Germline V gene sequence: CDR1 DFQATT, CDR2 SNEGSKA (reference sequence). The CDR3 DNA sequence: TGCAGTGCTAGAGATCAGGAGCGCGGGAGAAGGATTCAAGAGACCCAGTACTTC. Protein product: CSARDQERGRRIQETQYF.

This clonotype has a count of ten or more. The chain couples TRBV4-1 to TRBJ1-1, with D unresolved. Germline V gene data show CDR1 as MGHRA and CDR2 as YSYEKL. V lost 6 bases and J lost 5, with 25 bases in between. CDR3 length: 17 amino acids. CDR3 sequence (DNA): TGCGCCAGCAGGCATCTCGGGCGGCAGGCCCCTTGGACTGAAGCTTTCTTT. The encoded protein is CASRHLGRQAPWTEAFF.

This clonotype has a count of ten or more. The chain combines TRBV28 with TRBJ1-5; D is unresolved. The CDR3 is 16 amino acids. V lost 4 bases, J lost 1 base, and 14 bases lay in between. Germline V gene sequence: CDR1 MDHEN, CDR2 SYDVKM. Here the CDR3 DNA reads TGTGCCAGCAGTTCCTTAACGTGGGTCAGCAATCAGCCCCAGCATTTT. Translated: CASSSLTWVSNQPQHF.

The chain recombines TRBV6-1 with TRBJ2-5, with TRBD2 matching 9 bases. Germline CDR1 reads MNHNS; CDR2 reads SASEGT. Trimming removed 7 bases from V and 5 bases from J; junction bases left unmatched: 11. CDR3 size: 15 residues. CDR3 DNA: TGTGCCAGCAAGTGGTTCGGCGGGGGGGGCGAGACCCAGTACTTC. Protein product: CASKWFGGGGETQYF.

This clonotype was detected many times. The DNA of the CDR3 is TGTGCCAGCAATGACGACTCTGGCTACACCTTC. Its protein is CASNDDSGYTF. The chain is built from TRBV6-2 or TRBV6-3 and TRBJ1-2; no firm D call. The V gene's germline CDR1 is MNHEY and CDR2 SVGEGT. Trimming cost V 7 bases and J 7 bases, with 10 bases left between them. The CDR3 consists of 11 residues.

This clonotype showed up many times. The genes are TRBV20-1 and TRBJ1-5, with a possible D match to TRBD1 (6 bases). V was cut by 5 bases and J by 5 bases, with 25 bases left in between. This CDR3 spans 17 amino acids. Per the germline V gene, CDR1 is DFQATT and CDR2 is SNEGSKA (reference sequence). In DNA form, the CDR3 reads TGCAGTGCTTCTATTACCGGGACAATTTTTGGAGATCAGCCCCAGCATTTT. It yields the protein CSASITGTIFGDQPQHF.

V usage is TRBV6-1 and J usage is TRBJ2-3; TRBD2 matches at 11 bases. V was pared by 0 bases and J by 6 bases, with 8 bases of the junction left unmatched. This CDR3 region has 17 residues. Germline V gene sequence: CDR1 MNHNS, CDR2 SASEGT. The CDR3 loop reads CASSEARGLAVGDTQYF. Here the CDR3 DNA reads TGTGCCAGCAGTGAAGCAAGGGGACTAGCGGTTGGGGATACGCAGTATTTT.

This clonotype was observed many times. This sequence joins TRBV11-2 and TRBJ2-5; the D gene is possibly TRBD1 (6 bases). The germline V and J ends were trimmed by 5 bases and 5 bases, with 15 bases remaining between them. Per the germline V gene, CDR1 is SGHAT and CDR2 is FQNNGV. The length of the CDR3 is 14 residues. CDR3 in amino acids: CASSANRASETQYF. The DNA for the CDR3 is TGTGCCAGCAGCGCGAACAGGGCTTCGGAGACCCAGTACTTC. The whole variable domain, filled in from reference TRBV11-2 and TRBJ2-5, reads EAGVAQSPRYKIIEKRQSVAFWCNPISGHATLYWYQQILGQGPKLLIQFQNNGVVDDSQLPKDRFSAERLKGVDSTLKIQPAKLEDSAVYLCASSANRASETQYFGPGTRLLVL.

This clonotype has at least ten counts. The V and J genes are TRBV5-8 and TRBJ2-7; D remains ambiguous. The V gene's germline CDR1 is SGHTS and CDR2 YDEGEE. The CDR3 totals 15 residues. With 0 bases removed from V and 0 bases from J, the gap between germline ends came to 10 bases. In nucleotides, the CDR3 is TGTGCCAGCAGCTTGGGACACCCAAGCTCCTACGAGCAGTACTTC. Encoded protein: CASSLGHPSSYEQYF. The full variable domain, with the rest looked up from reference TRBV5-8 and TRBJ2-7, is EAGVTQSPTHLIKTRGQQATLRCSPISGHTSVYWYQQALGLGLQFLLWYDEGEERNRGNFPPRFSGRQFPNYSSELNVNALELEDSALYLCASSLGHPSSYEQYFGPGTRLTVT.

In regard to this clonotype: Possible read error: a much larger clone is one base away. The chain combines TRBV12-3 or TRBV12-4 with TRBJ2-7; D remains ambiguous. The CDR3 has 13 residues. CDR3 in amino acids: CAGSWSPTYEQYF. DNA of the CDR3: TGTGCCGGCAGTTGGAGTCCGACCTACGAGCAGTACTTC.

This clonotype appeared many times. The genes are TRBV11-1 and TRBJ1-1; D gene uncertain. Germline CDR1 reads SGHAT; CDR2 reads FQDESV (reference sequence). V was clipped by 8 bases and J by 3 bases, with 16 bases between them. This CDR3 has 14 amino acids. The CDR3 coding sequence is TGTGCCAGCGTCCAGAGGGCTACAGACACTGAAGCTTTCTTT. Translated: CASVQRATDTEAFF. Using reference TRBV11-1 and TRBJ1-1 for the parts outside the CDR3, the full variable domain is EAEVAQSPRYKITEKSQAVAFWCDPISGHATLYWYRQILGQGPELLVQFQDESVVDDSQLPKDRFSAERLKGVDSTLKIQPAELGDSAMYLCASVQRATDTEAFFGQGTRLTVV.

This clonotype was counted many times. This rearrangement joins TRBV28 to TRBJ2-5; D not resolved. The V end lost 7 bases, the J end lost 0 bases, and 9 bases lay between the germline ends. Germline CDR1 is MDHEN and CDR2 is SYDVKM. This CDR3 contains 13 residues. Here the CDR3 reads CASNDGYQETQYF. The CDR3 coding sequence is TGTGCCAGCAATGACGGTTACCAAGAGACCCAGTACTTC.